These T cell receptor beta chains were read from a single sample in a study of vaccination and CD4 T cells after COVID-19. One entry per CDR3 protein results from TCRdb running MiXCR on the PCR reads. Of some 10,000 distinct CDR3 sequences detected, around 42% appear once; the ten largest clones hold roughly an eighth. No antigens are known for them. Specimen: CD4+ T cells from blood, cultured in vitro. The origin of the receptors is a human donor in good health. Each CDR3 is given with its conserved first and last residue. The D gene is left open where the match is weak. Not every row has a clone size; where given, it reads once, few, many or a size class.

J gene	D gene	clone size	V gene	CDR3 DNA	CDR3 protein
TRBJ1-3	TRBD1	once	TRBV10-3	TGTGCCATCAGGGCTGACAGGGAGAACACCATATATTTT	CAIRADRENTIYF
TRBJ2-6	-	once	TRBV30	TGTGCCTGGAGTGAGGCGCGGACAGGGGCCAACGTCCTGACTTTC	CAWSEARTGANVLTF
TRBJ1-4	TRBD1	-	TRBV7-9	TGTGCCAGCTCGCGACAGGGAAATGAAAAACTGTTTTTT	CASSRQGNEKLFF
TRBJ2-7	-	-	TRBV24-1	TGTGCCACCAGTGACCCGGGACGGAGTTTCTACGAGCAGTACTTC	CATSDPGRSFYEQYF
TRBJ2-7	-	-	TRBV2	TGTGCCAGCTTAACCGGGCCGACCTCCTACGAGCAGTACTTC	CASLTGPTSYEQYF
TRBJ2-5	TRBD2	few	TRBV6-1	TGTGCCAGCAGTCGCCTTAGCGGGAGGGCCCAAGAGACCCAGTACTTC	CASSRLSGRAQETQYF
TRBJ2-1	-	-	TRBV27	TGTGCCAGCAGTGCCGCTAAGCGGAGTAACTACAATGAGCAGTTCTTC	CASSAAKRSNYNEQFF
TRBJ1-2	TRBD1	few	TRBV28	TGTGCCAGCAGTTTGTACCGACAGGGCTATGGCTACACCTTC	CASSLYRQGYGYTF
TRBJ2-5	-	once	TRBV7-9	TGTGCCAGCAGCTGGTCGGAGACCCAGTACTTC	CASSWSETQYF
TRBJ1-1	TRBD1	-	TRBV27	TGTGCCAGCAGGGGGGACAGGGGTGAAGCTTTCTTT	CASRGDRGEAFF
TRBJ2-7	-	-	TRBV27	TGTGCCAGCTCCTTCACTTCCGCCTACGAGCAGTACTTC	CASSFTSAYEQYF
TRBJ2-7	-	-	TRBV6-1	TGTGCCAGCAGCCCCACCACCCAATACGAGCAGTACTTC	CASSPTTQYEQYF
TRBJ1-1	-	-	TRBV18	TGTGCCAGCTCACGCTCCACAGCATCTCGGGACACTGAAGCTTTCTTT	CASSRSTASRDTEAFF
TRBJ2-7	-	-	TRBV11-2	TGTGCCAGCAGCTTAGGCCAGGGCGGCGAGCAGTACTTC	CASSLGQGGEQYF
TRBJ1-4	TRBD1	-	TRBV4-2	TGTGCCAGCAGCTCGAAACCGTCAGGGGGGGAAAAACTGTTTTTT	CASSSKPSGGEKLFF
TRBJ1-5	-	few	TRBV2	TGTGCCAGCAGTTCCACCGGGTCCGGGCAGCCCCAGCATTTT	CASSSTGSGQPQHF
TRBJ2-2	-	few	TRBV4-3	TGCGCCAGCAGCCATCAGGACTACAACACCGGGGAGCTGTTTTTT	CASSHQDYNTGELFF
TRBJ1-3	-	-	TRBV20-1	TGCAGTGCTAGAGAAGGGGCTGAGAGCTCTGGAAACACCATATATTTT	CSAREGAESSGNTIYF
TRBJ2-7	-	-	TRBV28	TGTGCCAGCAGTTTGGGGCCCGAGATCCTCTACGAGCAGTACTTC	CASSLGPEILYEQYF
TRBJ2-5	-	-	TRBV6-5	TGTGCCAGCAGTTACCCTATAAGACAAGAGACCCAGTACTTC	CASSYPIRQETQYF
TRBJ2-1	TRBD2	-	TRBV5-4	TGTGCCAGCAGCCGGATAGCGGGAGGCTCCAAAGATGAGCAGTTCTTC	CASSRIAGGSKDEQFF
TRBJ1-2	-	-	TRBV20-1	TGCAGTGCCCCAAACTATGGCTACACCTTC	CSAPNYGYTF
TRBJ1-2	TRBD1	-	TRBV30	TGTGCCTGTCCGGGACAGGGCCACTATGGCTACACCTTC	CACPGQGHYGYTF
TRBJ1-6	-	-	TRBV5-1	TGCGCCAGCAGCTTGGAAGGGGATAACAATTCACCCCTCCACTTT	CASSLEGDNNSPLHF
TRBJ2-7	-	-	TRBV20-1	TGCAGTGCTAGAGTTGCTTCGACCCACGAGCAGTACTTC	CSARVASTHEQYF
TRBJ1-6	-	-	TRBV7-2	TGTGCCATCTCCCGGGCCCTCTATAATTCACCCCTCCACTTT	CAISRALYNSPLHF
TRBJ1-2	-	once	TRBV6-5	TGTGCCAGCAGTTACTCATCTGTTGGGCTGAAAAGCTATGGCTACACCTTC	CASSYSSVGLKSYGYTF
TRBJ2-3	TRBD1	once	TRBV5-1	TGCGCCAGCAGCTGGGGACAGGGAGGGTCTACGCAGTATTTT	CASSWGQGGSTQYF
TRBJ1-2	-	-	TRBV6-1	TGTGCCAGCAGTCTTGTCAGGAACTATGGCTACACCTTC	CASSLVRNYGYTF
TRBJ1-6	-	few	TRBV20-1	TGCAGTGCTAGAATAACCGGTAATTCACCCCTCCACTTT	CSARITGNSPLHF
TRBJ1-2	-	few	TRBV28	TGTGCCAGCAGTTTATGGAAAGGGACGCCGATCAACTATGGCTACACCTTC	CASSLWKGTPINYGYTF
TRBJ2-5	-	-	TRBV11-1	TGTGCCAGCAGCTCCCAAGAGACCCAGTACTTC	CASSSQETQYF
TRBJ1-1	-	-	TRBV28	TGTGCCAGCAGTCCCCCTAGGGGAAGGACTGAAGCTTTCTTT	CASSPPRGRTEAFF
TRBJ1-1	-	-	TRBV7-6	TGTGCCAGCAGCTTACGGGTAGGGCGGGACACTGAAGCTTTCTTT	CASSLRVGRDTEAFF
TRBJ2-2	-	few	TRBV20-1	TGCAGTGCCCAGCCATGGCGGAACACCGGGGAGCTGTTTTTT	CSAQPWRNTGELFF
TRBJ1-2	-	few	TRBV6-1	TGTGCCAGCAGACCCCCGGACAGTCCGGGGGGCTACACCTTC	CASRPPDSPGGYTF
TRBJ2-2	-	medium-sized	TRBV7-3	TGTGCCAGCAGCTTAGCTGCCACCGGGGAGCTGTTTTTT	CASSLAATGELFF
TRBJ2-2	TRBD1	-	TRBV5-1	TGCGCCAGCAGCAACCAGAGGGGGCCGAACACCGGGGAGCTGTTTTTT	CASSNQRGPNTGELFF
TRBJ1-6	TRBD1	few	TRBV27	TGTGCCAGCAGCCGGGACAGGGGTTATTCACCCCTCCACTTT	CASSRDRGYSPLHF
TRBJ2-5	TRBD2	few	TRBV7-6	TGTGCCAGCAGCTTAGATGGAGCGGGAGGCCCCCAAGAGACCCAGTACTTC	CASSLDGAGGPQETQYF
TRBJ1-4	-	-	TRBV28	TGTGCCAGCAGTCTGGGGGGCTTGGCTAATGAAAAACTGTTTTTT	CASSLGGLANEKLFF
TRBJ2-6	-	-	TRBV7-6	TGTGCCAGCAGCCCCCGACTAGGGACTGGGGCCAACGTCCTGACTTTC	CASSPRLGTGANVLTF
TRBJ1-6	-	-	TRBV27	TGTGCCAGCAGTCGGGGGAGCTCCTATAATTCACCCCTCCACTTT	CASSRGSSYNSPLHF
TRBJ2-7	-	-	TRBV20-1	TGCAGTGCTAGTCGTTCCGTAGTAACGGGCGAGCAGTACTTC	CSASRSVVTGEQYF
TRBJ1-1	-	-	TRBV20-1	TGCAGTGCTAGAGGTCTCCTTTCTGGTGTGGTCGGAAGCGCTGAAGCTTTCTTT	CSARGLLSGVVGSAEAFF
TRBJ2-3	TRBD2	-	TRBV6-2/TRBV6-3	TGTGCCAGCAGTTACTCCCCGCTTAGGACTAGTGGTCGAGATACGCAGTATTTT	CASSYSPLRTSGRDTQYF
TRBJ2-1	-	few	TRBV7-2	TGTGCCGGCAGCCGGGACTCCGGCAATGAGCAGTTCTTC	CAGSRDSGNEQFF
TRBJ2-5	TRBD1	few	TRBV24-1	TGTGCCACCAGTGATACGAGGGGGCAGGAGACCCAGTACTTC	CATSDTRGQETQYF
TRBJ1-5	TRBD1	few	TRBV24-1	TGTGCCACCAGAGACAGGGGGAATCAGCCCCAGCATTTT	CATRDRGNQPQHF
TRBJ2-1	TRBD2	-	TRBV7-3	TGTGCCAGCAGCCCCGGGCTAGCGGGTGAGCAGTTCTTC	CASSPGLAGEQFF
TRBJ1-1	-	-	TRBV27	TGTGCCAGCAGTTTATCAAGGGCCAGGAGGAACACTGAAGCTTTCTTT	CASSLSRARRNTEAFF
TRBJ2-1	TRBD2	few	TRBV6-2/TRBV6-3	TGTGCCAGTGCCTCGGGACTAAGCAATGAGCAGTTCTTC	CASASGLSNEQFF
TRBJ2-5	-	-	TRBV4-3	TGCGCCAGCAGCCAAGAGTGGGTGGGAGAGACCCAGTACTTC	CASSQEWVGETQYF
TRBJ1-6	-	-	TRBV4-3	TGCGCCAGCAGCCAAGAGGGAGATAATTCACCCCTCCACTTT	CASSQEGDNSPLHF
TRBJ1-5	-	-	TRBV10-3	TGTGCCATCAGTGAGGGGGGTAGTAATCAGCCCCAGCATTTT	CAISEGGSNQPQHF
TRBJ1-2	-	-	TRBV19	TGTGCCAGTAGTCGGGGGTGGGAGGACTATGGCTACACCTTC	CASSRGWEDYGYTF
TRBJ2-2	-	-	TRBV15	TGTGCCACCAGCAGAGCGACAACTAACACCGGGGAGCTGTTTTTT	CATSRATTNTGELFF
TRBJ2-5	-	-	TRBV7-2	TGTGCCAGCAGCTTAGCGCGGTCGAGGGAGACCCAGTACTTC	CASSLARSRETQYF
TRBJ2-5	-	-	TRBV7-2	TGTGCCAGCAGCTTAGGTACAGGGCGGGTAGAGACCCAGTACTTC	CASSLGTGRVETQYF